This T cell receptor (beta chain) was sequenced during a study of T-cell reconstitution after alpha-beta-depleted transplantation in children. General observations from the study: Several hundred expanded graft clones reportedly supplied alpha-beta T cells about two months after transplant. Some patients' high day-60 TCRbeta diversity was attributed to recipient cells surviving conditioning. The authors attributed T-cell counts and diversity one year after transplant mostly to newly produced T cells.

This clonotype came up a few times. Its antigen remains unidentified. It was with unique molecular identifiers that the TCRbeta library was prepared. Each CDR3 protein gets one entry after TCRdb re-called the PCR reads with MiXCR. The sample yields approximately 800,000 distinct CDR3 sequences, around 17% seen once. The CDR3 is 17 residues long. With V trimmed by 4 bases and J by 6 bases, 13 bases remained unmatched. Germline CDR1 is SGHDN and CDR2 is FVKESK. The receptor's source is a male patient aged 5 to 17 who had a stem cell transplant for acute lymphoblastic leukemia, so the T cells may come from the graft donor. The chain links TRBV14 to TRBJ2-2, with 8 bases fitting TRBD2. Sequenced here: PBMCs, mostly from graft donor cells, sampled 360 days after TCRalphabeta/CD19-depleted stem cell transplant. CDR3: CASSPKRGSGIAGELFF. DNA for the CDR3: TGTGCCAGCAGCCCAAAACGAGGTAGCGGGATCGCCGGGGAGCTGTTTTTT.